This record covers a single TCR beta chain. This clonotype was detected many times. Its target antigen remains unknown. Base qualities are not provided; no much larger clone lies one nucleotide away. The library came from 5' RACE. Data came from a NextSeq 500. In the TCR library protocol, a unique molecular identifier was attached to each TCR cDNA molecule so that PCR and sequencing errors could be corrected. Per the authors' processing: TCR identification, UMI-based error correction and CDR3 extraction were all carried out with Decombinator tools. TCRs above a frequency of 2 per 1,000, corresponding to the top 1% of the tumor frequency distribution, were defined as expanded. Each repertoire was subsampled 100 times to 5,000 TCRs, after which Renyi diversity was computed with the R vegan package. CDR3 similarity networks were built from amino acid triplet string-kernel similarity, with CDR3s being connected when pairwise similarity was above 0.82. TCRdb's own reprocessing of the public reads used fastp at Q25 and MiXCR and kept productive beta chains. A single entry per CDR3 protein holds the most common genes and DNA from its merged rows. The V and J calls here are based on TCRdb, not the publication. This sample is represented by 72,000 or so distinct CDR3 sequences; about 9.5% of them were singletons. The ten largest clones take up around 1.9% of the sample.

The time point label, as the study defines it: blood at routine non-recurrence follow-up after resection. TCR sequencing used whole RNA extracted from tumor and nontumor lung tissue, or from cryopreserved PBMC samples, without cell sorting. Patients were selected for TCR sequencing only if sufficient RNA was available from at least two tumor regions. The CDR3 starts with the cysteine, ends with the phenylalanine, and has 13 residues. The CDR3 DNA has 39 bases and is translated from base 1. V lost 8 bases and J lost 3 bases, and the count of bases not matched to a germline gene is 8. CDR1 and CDR2, looked up from the germline V gene (reference sequence), are DFQATT and SNEGSKA. The data are from a study of spatial heterogeneity in lung cancer (dated by TCRdb to about 2019). Broadly, across the study: Samples were obtained from about 75 patients with early-stage, untreated non-small cell lung cancer from the lung TRACERx cohort. Follow-up PBMC samples were sequenced whenever available, and the median time to follow-up was 2 to 3 years after resection. More beta-chain than alpha-chain transcripts were consistently detected, likely reflecting higher beta-chain transcript abundance. In the raw uncorrected reads, each unique combination of TCR and UMI appeared more than ten times on average. In non-small cell lung cancer, the study made a quantitative comparison of TCR alpha and beta repertoires among multiple tumor regions, matched nontumor lung and blood. Nonsynonymous mutation counts, determined by whole-exome sequencing of tumor tissue, were related to TCR repertoire features. At surgery, both alpha and beta chains were TCR-sequenced in 200 to 250 tumor regions, approximately 64 matched nontumor lung samples and a few dozen PBMC samples.

The research as a whole found: Additional single-cell paired TCR alpha and beta sequencing was considered necessary to confirm, at a functional level, the hypothesis that regional TCRs recognize regional mutations. Ubiquitous expanded tumor TCRs showed up in blood more often at tumor resection than at routine follow-up. Comparisons of baseline and follow-up blood repertoires included only 14 to 15 patients.

The V gene is TRBV20-1 and the J gene is TRBJ2-7, with 9 bases in between that match TRBD1. The material was PBMCs, obtained at follow-up. This clonotype was obtained from a female donor with early-stage non-small cell lung cancer. Read as DNA, the sequence is TGCAGTCTCATACCGGGACAGGGCTACGAGCAGTACTTC. It translates to CSLIPGQGYEQYF.